This entry is about one TCR beta chain. Since a much larger clone is just one base distant, this may be a read error. Arm-PCR of CDR3 regions with iRepertoire HTBI primers generated TCR beta libraries. TCRdb processed the multiplex PCR reads anew with MiXCR; each CDR3 protein has one entry. The sample consists of roughly 430,000 distinct CDR3 sequences, around 20% of them appearing once. This sample is drawn from a study of regulatory T cells in long-lasting Graves disease. The germline CDR1 and CDR2 sequences are LNHDA and SQIVND (reference sequence). V was pared by 7 bases and J by 0 bases, with 16 bases between. This CDR3 comprises 16 residues. Time point defined: persistent/refractory GD, antithyroid drugs over 5 years with positive TRAb. The TCR library was made from RNA extracted from PBMCs.

The chain carries TRBV19 and TRBJ1-5; D call uncertain. This receptor was obtained from a female donor with Graves disease. Sequences were derived from peripheral blood mononuclear cells (PBMCs), sampled when the disease was refractory, from a patient treated with antithyroid drugs. The CDR3 here is CASTSPARNSNQPQHF. The CDR3 region has the DNA TGTGCCAGTACCTCCCCGGCACGCAATAGCAATCAGCCCCAGCATTTT.